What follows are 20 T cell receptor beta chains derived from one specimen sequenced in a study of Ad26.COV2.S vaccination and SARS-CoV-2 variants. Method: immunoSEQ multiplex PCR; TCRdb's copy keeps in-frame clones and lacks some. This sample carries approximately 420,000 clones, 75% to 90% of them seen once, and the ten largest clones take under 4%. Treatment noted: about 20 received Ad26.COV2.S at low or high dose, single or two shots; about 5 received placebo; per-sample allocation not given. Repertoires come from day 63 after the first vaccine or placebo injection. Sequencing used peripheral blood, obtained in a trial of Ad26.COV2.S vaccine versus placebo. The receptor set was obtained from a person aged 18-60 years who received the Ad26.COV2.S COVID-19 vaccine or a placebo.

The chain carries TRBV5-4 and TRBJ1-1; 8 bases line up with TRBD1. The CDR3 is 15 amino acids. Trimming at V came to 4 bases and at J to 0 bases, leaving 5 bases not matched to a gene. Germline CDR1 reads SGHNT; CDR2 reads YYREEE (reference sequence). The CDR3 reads CASSKPGQVNTEAFF. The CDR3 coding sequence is TGTGCCAGCAGCAAGCCGGGACAGGTGAACACTGAAGCTTTCTTT. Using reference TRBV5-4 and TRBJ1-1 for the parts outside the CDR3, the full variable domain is ETGVTQSPTHLIKTRGQQVTLRCSSQSGHNTVSWYQQALGQGPQFIFQYYREEENGRGNFPPRFSGLQFPNYSSELNVNALELDDSALYLCASSKPGQVNTEAFFGQGTRLTVV.

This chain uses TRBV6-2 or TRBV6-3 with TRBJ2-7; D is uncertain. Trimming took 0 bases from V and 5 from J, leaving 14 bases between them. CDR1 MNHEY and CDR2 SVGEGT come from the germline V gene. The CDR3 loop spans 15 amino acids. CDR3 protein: CASSYSSLGLHEQYF. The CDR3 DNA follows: TGTGCCAGCAGTTACTCGAGTCTAGGGCTCCACGAGCAGTACTTC.

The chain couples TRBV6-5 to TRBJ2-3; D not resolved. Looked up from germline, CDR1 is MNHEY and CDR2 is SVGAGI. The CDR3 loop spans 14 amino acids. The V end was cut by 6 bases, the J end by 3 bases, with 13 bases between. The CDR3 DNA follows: TGTGCCAGCAGACAAATCGTGTTTACAGATACGCAGTATTTT. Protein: CASRQIVFTDTQYF.

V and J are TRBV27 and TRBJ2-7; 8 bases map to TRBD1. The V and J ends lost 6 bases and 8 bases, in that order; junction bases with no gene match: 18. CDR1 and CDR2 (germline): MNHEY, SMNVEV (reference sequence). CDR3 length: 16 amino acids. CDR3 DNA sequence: TGTGCCAGCAGACTATCATATTCGGGACAGGTGAGAAAGCAGTACTTC. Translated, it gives CASRLSYSGQVRKQYF.

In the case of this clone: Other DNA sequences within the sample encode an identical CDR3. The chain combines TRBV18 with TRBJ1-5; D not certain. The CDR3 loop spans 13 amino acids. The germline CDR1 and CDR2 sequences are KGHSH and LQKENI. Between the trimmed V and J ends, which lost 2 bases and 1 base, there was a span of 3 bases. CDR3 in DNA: TGTGCCAGCTCACCAGGCAGCAATCAGCCCCAGCATTTT. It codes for CASSPGSNQPQHF.

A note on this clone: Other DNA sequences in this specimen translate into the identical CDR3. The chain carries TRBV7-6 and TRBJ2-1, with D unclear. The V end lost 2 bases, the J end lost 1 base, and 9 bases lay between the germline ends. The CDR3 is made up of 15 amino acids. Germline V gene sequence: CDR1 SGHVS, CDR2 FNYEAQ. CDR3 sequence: CASSLSLGSYNEQFF. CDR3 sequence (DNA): TGTGCCAGCAGCTTAAGTCTAGGATCCTACAATGAGCAGTTCTTC.

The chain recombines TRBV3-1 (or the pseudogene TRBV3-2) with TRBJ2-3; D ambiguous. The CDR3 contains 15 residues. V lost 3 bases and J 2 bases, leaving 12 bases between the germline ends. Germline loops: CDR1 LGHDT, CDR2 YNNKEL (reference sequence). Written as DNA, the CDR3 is TGTGCCAGCAGCCACCAGCCCTATCACACAGATACGCAGTATTTT. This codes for CASSHQPYHTDTQYF.

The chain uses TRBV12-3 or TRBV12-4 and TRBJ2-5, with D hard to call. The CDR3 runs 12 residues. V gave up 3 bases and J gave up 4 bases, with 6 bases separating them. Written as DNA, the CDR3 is TGTGCCAGCAGTTTCGATAGAGAGACCCAGTACTTC. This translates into CASSFDRETQYF.

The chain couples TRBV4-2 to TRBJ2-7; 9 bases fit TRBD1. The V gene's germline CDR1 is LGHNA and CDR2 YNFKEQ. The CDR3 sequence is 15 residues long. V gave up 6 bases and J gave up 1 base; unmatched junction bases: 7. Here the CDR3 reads CASRYETGGSYEQYF. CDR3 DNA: TGTGCCAGCAGGTACGAGACAGGGGGATCCTACGAGCAGTACTTC.

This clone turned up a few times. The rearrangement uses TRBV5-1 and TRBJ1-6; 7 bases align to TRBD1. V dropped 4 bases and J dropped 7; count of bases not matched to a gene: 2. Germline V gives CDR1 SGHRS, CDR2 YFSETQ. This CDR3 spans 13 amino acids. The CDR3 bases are TGCGCCAGCAGCGACAGGGTGAATTCACCCCTCCACTTT. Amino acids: CASSDRVNSPLHF.

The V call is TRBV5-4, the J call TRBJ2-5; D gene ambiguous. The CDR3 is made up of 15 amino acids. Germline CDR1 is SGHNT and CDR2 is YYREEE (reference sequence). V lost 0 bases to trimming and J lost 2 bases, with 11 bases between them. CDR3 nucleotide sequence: TGTGCCAGCAGCTTGGCCCAGACGGCACAAGAGACCCAGTACTTC. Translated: CASSLAQTAQETQYF.

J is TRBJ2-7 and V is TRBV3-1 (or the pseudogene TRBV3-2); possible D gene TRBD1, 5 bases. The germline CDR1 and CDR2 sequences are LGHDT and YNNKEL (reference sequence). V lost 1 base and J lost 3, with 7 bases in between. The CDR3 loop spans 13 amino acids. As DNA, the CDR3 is TGTGCCAGCAGCCAAGGAGGACACTACGAGCAGTACTTC. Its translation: CASSQGGHYEQYF.

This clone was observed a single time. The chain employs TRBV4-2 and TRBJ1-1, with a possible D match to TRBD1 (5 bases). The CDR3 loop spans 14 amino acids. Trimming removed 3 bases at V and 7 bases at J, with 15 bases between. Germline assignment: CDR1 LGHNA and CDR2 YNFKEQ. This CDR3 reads CASSHPRGGVEAFF. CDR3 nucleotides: TGTGCCAGCAGCCATCCCCGGGGCGGGGTTGAAGCTTTCTTT.

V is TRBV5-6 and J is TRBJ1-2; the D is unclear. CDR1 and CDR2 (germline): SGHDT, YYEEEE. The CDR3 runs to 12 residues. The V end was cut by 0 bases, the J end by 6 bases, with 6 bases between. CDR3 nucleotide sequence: TGTGCCAGCAGCTTGGTAGGAAATGGCTACACCTTC. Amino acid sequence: CASSLVGNGYTF.

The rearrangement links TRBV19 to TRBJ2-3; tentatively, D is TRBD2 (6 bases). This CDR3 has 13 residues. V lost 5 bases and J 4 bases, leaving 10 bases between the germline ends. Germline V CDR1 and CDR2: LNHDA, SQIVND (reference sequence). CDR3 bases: TGTGCCAGTAGTTTAAGACTAGCAGATACGCAGTATTTT. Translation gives CASSLRLADTQYF.

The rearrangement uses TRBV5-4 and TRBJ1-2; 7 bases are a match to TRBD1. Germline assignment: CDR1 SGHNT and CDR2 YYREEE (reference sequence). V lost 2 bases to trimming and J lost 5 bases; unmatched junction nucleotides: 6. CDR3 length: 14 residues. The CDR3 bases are TGTGCCAGCAGCTTCTTAGGGGGCGGTTATGGCTACACCTTC. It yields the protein CASSFLGGGYGYTF.

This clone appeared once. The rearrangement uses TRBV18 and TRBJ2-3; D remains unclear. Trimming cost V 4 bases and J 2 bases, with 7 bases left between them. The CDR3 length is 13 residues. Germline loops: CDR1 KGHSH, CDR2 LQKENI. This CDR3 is CASSLLNTDTQYF. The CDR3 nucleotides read TGTGCCAGCTCACTGCTTAACACAGATACGCAGTATTTT.

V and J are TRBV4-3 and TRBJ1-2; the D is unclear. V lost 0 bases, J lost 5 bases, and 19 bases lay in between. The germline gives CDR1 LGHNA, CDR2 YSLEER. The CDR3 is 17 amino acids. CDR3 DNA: TGCGCCAGCAGCCAAGAGACGCCGCGAACGATATTATATGGCTACACCTTC. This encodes CASSQETPRTILYGYTF.

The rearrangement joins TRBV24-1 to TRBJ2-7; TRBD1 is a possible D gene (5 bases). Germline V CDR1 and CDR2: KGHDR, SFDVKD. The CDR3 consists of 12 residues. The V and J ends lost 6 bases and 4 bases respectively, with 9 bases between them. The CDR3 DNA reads TGTGCCACCAGTCCCTCAGGGTACGAGCAGTACTTC. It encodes CATSPSGYEQYF.

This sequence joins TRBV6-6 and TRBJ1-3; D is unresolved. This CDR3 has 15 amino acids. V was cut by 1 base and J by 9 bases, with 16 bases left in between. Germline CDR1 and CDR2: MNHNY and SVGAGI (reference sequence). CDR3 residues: CASSYLPSVGITIYF. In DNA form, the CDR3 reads TGTGCCAGCAGTTACTTGCCCTCTGTCGGCATCACCATATATTTT.